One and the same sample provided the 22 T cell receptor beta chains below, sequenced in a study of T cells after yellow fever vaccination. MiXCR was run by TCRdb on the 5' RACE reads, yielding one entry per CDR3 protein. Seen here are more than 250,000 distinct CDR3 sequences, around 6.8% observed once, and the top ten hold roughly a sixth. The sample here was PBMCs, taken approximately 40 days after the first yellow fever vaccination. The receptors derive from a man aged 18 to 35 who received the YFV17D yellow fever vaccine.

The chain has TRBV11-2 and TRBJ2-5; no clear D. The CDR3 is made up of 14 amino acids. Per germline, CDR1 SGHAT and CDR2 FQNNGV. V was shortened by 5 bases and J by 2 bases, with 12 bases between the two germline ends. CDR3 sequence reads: CASSPRVLQETQYF. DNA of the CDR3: TGTGCCAGCAGCCCTCGGGTGTTACAAGAGACCCAGTACTTC. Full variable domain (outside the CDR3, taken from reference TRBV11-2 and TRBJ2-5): EAGVAQSPRYKIIEKRQSVAFWCNPISGHATLYWYQQILGQGPKLLIQFQNNGVVDDSQLPKDRFSAERLKGVDSTLKIQPAKLEDSAVYLCASSPRVLQETQYFGPGTRLLVL.

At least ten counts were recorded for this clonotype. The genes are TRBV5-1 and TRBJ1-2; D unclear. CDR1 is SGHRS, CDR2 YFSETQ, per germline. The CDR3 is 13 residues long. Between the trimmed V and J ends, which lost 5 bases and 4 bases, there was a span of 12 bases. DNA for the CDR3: TGCGCCAGCAGTCCAGACGGTCGCTATGGCTACACCTTC. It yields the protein CASSPDGRYGYTF. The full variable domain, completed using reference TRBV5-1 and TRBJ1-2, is KAGVTQTPRYLIKTRGQQVTLSCSPISGHRSVSWYQQTPGQGLQFLFEYFSETQRNKGNFPGRFSGRQFSNSRSEMNVSTLELGDSALYLCASSPDGRYGYTFGSGTRLTVV.

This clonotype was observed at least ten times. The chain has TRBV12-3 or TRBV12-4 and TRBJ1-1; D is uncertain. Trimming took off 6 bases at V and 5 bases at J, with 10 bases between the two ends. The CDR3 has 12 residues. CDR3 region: CASSFVGTEAFF. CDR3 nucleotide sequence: TGTGCCAGCAGCTTCGTTGGGACTGAAGCTTTCTTT.

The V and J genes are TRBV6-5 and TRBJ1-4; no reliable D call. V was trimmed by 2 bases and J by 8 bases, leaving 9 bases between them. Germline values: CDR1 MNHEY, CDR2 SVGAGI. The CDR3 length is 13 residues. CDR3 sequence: CASSYGTREKLFF. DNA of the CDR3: TGTGCCAGCAGTTACGGTACTCGCGAAAAACTGTTTTTT.

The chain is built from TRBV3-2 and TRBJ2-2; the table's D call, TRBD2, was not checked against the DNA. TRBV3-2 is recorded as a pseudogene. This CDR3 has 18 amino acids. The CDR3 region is CASCPGLAGVSNTGELFF. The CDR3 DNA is TGTGCCTCCTGCCCCGGACTAGCGGGGGTCTCGAACACCGGGGAGCTGTTTTTT.

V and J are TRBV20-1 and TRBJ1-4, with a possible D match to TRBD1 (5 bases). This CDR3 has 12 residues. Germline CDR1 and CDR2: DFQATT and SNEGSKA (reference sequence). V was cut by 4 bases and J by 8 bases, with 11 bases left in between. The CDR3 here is CSAKDRGEKLFF. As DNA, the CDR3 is TGCAGTGCTAAGGACCGGGGCGAAAAACTGTTTTTT.

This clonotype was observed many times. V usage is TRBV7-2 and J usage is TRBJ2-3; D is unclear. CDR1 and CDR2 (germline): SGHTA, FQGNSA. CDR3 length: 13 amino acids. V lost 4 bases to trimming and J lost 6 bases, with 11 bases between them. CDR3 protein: CASSSERWDTQYF. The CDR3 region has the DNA TGTGCCAGCAGCTCCGAAAGGTGGGATACGCAGTATTTT.

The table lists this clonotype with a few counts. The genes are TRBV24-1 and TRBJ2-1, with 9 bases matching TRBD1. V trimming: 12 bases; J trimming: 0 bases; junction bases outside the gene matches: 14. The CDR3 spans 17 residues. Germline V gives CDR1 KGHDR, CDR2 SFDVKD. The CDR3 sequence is CAVGDRAHTSSYNEQFF. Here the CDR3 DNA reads TGTGCCGTAGGGGACAGGGCCCATACGAGCTCCTACAATGAGCAGTTCTTC.

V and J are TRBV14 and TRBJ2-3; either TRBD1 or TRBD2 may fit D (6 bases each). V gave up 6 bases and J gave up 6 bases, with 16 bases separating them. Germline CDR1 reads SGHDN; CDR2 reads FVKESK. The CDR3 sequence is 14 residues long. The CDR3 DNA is TGTGCCAGCAGACCTCAGGAGGGGGTCGATACGCAGTATTTT. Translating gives CASRPQEGVDTQYF.

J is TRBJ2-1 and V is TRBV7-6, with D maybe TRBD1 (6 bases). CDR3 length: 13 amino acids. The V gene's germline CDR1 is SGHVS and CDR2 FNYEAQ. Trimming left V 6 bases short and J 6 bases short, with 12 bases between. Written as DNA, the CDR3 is TGTGCCAGCAGTTGGGGGCGGATCAATGAGCAGTTCTTC. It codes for CASSWGRINEQFF.

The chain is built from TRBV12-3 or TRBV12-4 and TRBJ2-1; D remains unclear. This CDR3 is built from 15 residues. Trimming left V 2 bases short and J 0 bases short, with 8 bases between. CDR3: CASSLSESSYNEQFF. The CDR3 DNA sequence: TGTGCCAGCAGTTTAAGTGAGAGCTCCTACAATGAGCAGTTCTTC.

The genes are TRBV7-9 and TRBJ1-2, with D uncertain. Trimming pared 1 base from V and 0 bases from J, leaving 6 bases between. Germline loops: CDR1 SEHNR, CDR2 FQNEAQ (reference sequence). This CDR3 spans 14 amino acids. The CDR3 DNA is TGTGCCAGCAGCTTAGGGGTATCTAACTATGGCTACACCTTC. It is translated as CASSLGVSNYGYTF.

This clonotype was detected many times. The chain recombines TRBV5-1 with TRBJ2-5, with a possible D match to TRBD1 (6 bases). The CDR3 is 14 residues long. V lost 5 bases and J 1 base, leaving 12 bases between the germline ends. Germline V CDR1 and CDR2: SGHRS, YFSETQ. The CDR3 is CASSRQDSQETQYF. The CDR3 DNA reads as TGCGCCAGCAGTCGGCAGGACAGCCAAGAGACCCAGTACTTC. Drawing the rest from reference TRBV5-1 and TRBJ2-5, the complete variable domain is KAGVTQTPRYLIKTRGQQVTLSCSPISGHRSVSWYQQTPGQGLQFLFEYFSETQRNKGNFPGRFSGRQFSNSRSEMNVSTLELGDSALYLCASSRQDSQETQYFGPGTRLLVL.

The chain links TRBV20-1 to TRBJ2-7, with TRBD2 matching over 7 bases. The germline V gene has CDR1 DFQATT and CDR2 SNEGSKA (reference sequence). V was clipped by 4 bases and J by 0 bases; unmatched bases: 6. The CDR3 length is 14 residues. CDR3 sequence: CSATSGASSYEQYF. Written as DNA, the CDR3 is TGCAGTGCTACGAGCGGGGCAAGCTCCTACGAGCAGTACTTC.

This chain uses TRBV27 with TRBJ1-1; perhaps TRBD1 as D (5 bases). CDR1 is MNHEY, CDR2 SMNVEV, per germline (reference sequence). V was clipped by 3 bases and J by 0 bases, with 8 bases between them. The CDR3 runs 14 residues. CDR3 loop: CASSLGELNTEAFF. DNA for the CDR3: TGTGCCAGCAGTTTGGGGGAACTGAACACTGAAGCTTTCTTT.

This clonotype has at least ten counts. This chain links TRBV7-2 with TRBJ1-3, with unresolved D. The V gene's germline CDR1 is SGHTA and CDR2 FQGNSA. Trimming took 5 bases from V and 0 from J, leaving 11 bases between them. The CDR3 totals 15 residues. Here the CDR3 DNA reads TGTGCCAGCAGCCTGGACGGAAACTCTGGAAACACCATATATTTT. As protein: CASSLDGNSGNTIYF.

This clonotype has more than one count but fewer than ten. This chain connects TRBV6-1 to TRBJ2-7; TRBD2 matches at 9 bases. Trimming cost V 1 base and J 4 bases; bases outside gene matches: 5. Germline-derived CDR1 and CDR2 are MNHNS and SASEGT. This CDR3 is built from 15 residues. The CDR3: CASSEGGGAQYEQYF. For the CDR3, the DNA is TGTGCCAGCAGTGAAGGCGGGGGGGCTCAATACGAGCAGTACTTC.

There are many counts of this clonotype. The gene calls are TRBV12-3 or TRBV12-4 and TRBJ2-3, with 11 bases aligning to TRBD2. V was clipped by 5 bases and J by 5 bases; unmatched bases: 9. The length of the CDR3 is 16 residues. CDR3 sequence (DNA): TGTGCCAGCAGTCCGACTAGCGGGGCTCCAGAAGATACGCAGTATTTT. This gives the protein CASSPTSGAPEDTQYF.

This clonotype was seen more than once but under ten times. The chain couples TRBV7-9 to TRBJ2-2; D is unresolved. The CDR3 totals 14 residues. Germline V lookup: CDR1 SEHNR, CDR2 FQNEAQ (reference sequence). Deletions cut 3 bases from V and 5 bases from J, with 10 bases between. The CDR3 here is CASSFSTETGELFF. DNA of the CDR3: TGTGCCAGCAGCTTTTCGACGGAGACCGGGGAGCTGTTTTTT.

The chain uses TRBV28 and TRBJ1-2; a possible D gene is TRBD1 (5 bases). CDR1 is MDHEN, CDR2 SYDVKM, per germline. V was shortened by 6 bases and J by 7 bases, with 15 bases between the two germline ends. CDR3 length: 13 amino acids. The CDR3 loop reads CASSWRVGVGYTF. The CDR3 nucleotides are TGTGCCAGCAGCTGGCGGGTGGGGGTTGGCTACACCTTC.

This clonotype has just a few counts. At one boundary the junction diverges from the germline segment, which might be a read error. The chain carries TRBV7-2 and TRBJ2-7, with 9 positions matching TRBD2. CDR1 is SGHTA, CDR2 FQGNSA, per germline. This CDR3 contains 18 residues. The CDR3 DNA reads TGTGCCAGCAGCTTAGCGGGCGGGGGGGCCGTTGCCTCCCACGAGCAGTACTTC. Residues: CASSLAGGGAVASHEQYF.

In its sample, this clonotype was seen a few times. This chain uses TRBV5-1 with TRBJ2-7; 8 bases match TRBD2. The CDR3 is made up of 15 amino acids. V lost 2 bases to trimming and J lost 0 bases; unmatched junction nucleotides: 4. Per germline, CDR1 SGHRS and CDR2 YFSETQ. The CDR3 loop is CASSFDGTSSYEQYF. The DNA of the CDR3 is TGCGCCAGCAGCTTCGATGGGACTAGCTCCTACGAGCAGTACTTC.